This entry lists 29 T cell receptor beta chains sequenced from one sample in a study of T-cell memory formation after mild COVID-19. TCRdb redid the calling of the 5' RACE reads with MiXCR, one entry per CDR3 protein. The data show roughly 400,000 distinct CDR3 sequences, 15% to 20% seen once. Sequencing was carried out using PBMCs or a T cell subset sorted from them (not recorded which). These receptors were collected from a man younger than 35 who had mild COVID-19 (a few samples of this study predate the infection). Cell type and time point are not known.

This clonotype was recorded many times. The chain joins TRBV7-2 to TRBJ1-5; D is unresolved. V lost 5 bases, J lost 4 bases, and 9 bases lay in between. The germline V gene has CDR1 SGHTA and CDR2 FQGNSA. This CDR3 region has 13 residues. Here the CDR3 reads CASSREINQPQHF. Written as DNA, the CDR3 is TGTGCCAGCAGCCGGGAGATTAATCAGCCCCAGCATTTT.

This clonotype was counted between two and nine times. This chain links TRBV6-2 or TRBV6-3 with TRBJ1-5, with D perhaps TRBD1 (6 bases). CDR1 MNHEY and CDR2 SVGEGT come from the germline V gene. The CDR3 has 13 residues. Trimming removed 4 bases from V and 5 bases from J, with 9 bases in between. The CDR3 spells CASSWTDHQPQHF. The DNA for the CDR3 is TGTGCCAGCAGTTGGACAGACCATCAGCCCCAGCATTTT.

V gene TRBV4-3 combines with J gene TRBJ2-1, with TRBD2 matching over 7 bases. With 0 bases clipped from V and 2 bases from J, the junction kept 4 bases outside the gene matches. Germline lookup yields CDR1 LGHNA and CDR2 YSLEER. CDR3 size: 16 residues. CDR3 amino acids: CASSQESAGAYNEQFF. CDR3 bases: TGCGCCAGCAGCCAAGAGTCGGCGGGGGCCTACAATGAGCAGTTCTTC.

This rearrangement joins TRBV2 to TRBJ1-2, with D tentatively TRBD1 (6 bases). Looked up from germline, CDR1 is SNHLY and CDR2 is FYNNEI. The V end was cut by 4 bases, the J end by 8 bases, with 14 bases between. The CDR3 consists of 13 residues. CDR3 residues: CASSAGAGRGYTF. Written as DNA, the CDR3 is TGTGCCAGCAGTGCGGGGGCAGGCCGCGGCTACACCTTC.

In this sample, this clonotype turned up a few times. The chain combines TRBV7-9 with TRBJ2-1, with D maybe TRBD2 (6 bases). Trimming cost V 5 bases and J 7 bases, with 21 bases left between them. The CDR3 consists of 16 residues. Germline V gives CDR1 SEHNR, CDR2 FQNEAQ (reference sequence). The CDR3 DNA is TGTGCCAGCAGCCCGGGGGTGGGGACGTCTTGGAATGAGCAGTTCTTC. Protein: CASSPGVGTSWNEQFF. The full variable domain, with the rest looked up from reference TRBV7-9 and TRBJ2-1, is DTGVSQNPRHKITKRGQNVTFRCDPISEHNRLYWYRQTLGQGPEFLTYFQNEAQLEKSRLLSDRFSAERPKGSFSTLEIQRTEQGDSAMYLCASSPGVGTSWNEQFFGPGTRLTVL.

This clonotype was found many times. The CDR3 reads CSVRTGRWTEAFF. The CDR3 bases are TGCAGCGTTCGGACAGGGCGTTGGACTGAAGCTTTCTTT. V usage is TRBV29-1 and J usage is TRBJ1-1; TRBD1 agrees at 8 bases. The V gene's germline CDR1 is SQVTM and CDR2 ANQGSEA. The CDR3 has 13 amino acids. The V segment lost 5 bases and the J segment 5 bases; nucleotides outside the gene matches: 7.

This clonotype was seen only a few times. The chain has TRBV11-2 and TRBJ1-2, with no clear D. V lost 6 bases to trimming and J lost 4 bases, with 15 bases between them. Germline-derived CDR1 and CDR2 are SGHAT and FQNNGV. The CDR3 runs 14 residues. CDR3 bases: TGTGCCAGCAGAACTCCGGGATCCTTCTATGGCTACACCTTC. It translates to CASRTPGSFYGYTF. Together with reference TRBV11-2 and TRBJ1-2, the CDR3 gives the full variable domain: EAGVAQSPRYKIIEKRQSVAFWCNPISGHATLYWYQQILGQGPKLLIQFQNNGVVDDSQLPKDRFSAERLKGVDSTLKIQPAKLEDSAVYLCASRTPGSFYGYTFGSGTRLTVV.

This clonotype was seen a few times. The V and J genes are TRBV24-1 and TRBJ2-1, with D possibly called TRBD1 or TRBD2 (6 bases each). The CDR3 is made up of 13 amino acids. Germline-derived CDR1 and CDR2 are KGHDR and SFDVKD. The V and J ends lost 7 bases and 2 bases respectively, with 8 bases between them. This CDR3 reads CATRGGPYNEQFF. In DNA form, the CDR3 reads TGTGCCACCAGGGGGGGCCCCTACAATGAGCAGTTCTTC.

This clonotype was seen a handful of times. The genes are TRBV5-1 and TRBJ1-1; D is undetermined. V shed 1 base and J shed 2 bases, with 9 bases lying between them. Germline CDR1 is SGHRS and CDR2 is YFSETQ. The CDR3 contains 14 residues. CDR3 sequence reads: CASSLSSKNTEAFF. The CDR3 bases are TGCGCCAGCAGCTTGTCGAGCAAAAACACTGAAGCTTTCTTT.

This clonotype was seen many times. The chain combines TRBV9 with TRBJ2-1; D might be TRBD2 (7 bases). The CDR3 is 16 amino acids. The V end lost 0 bases, the J end lost 5 bases, and 15 bases lay between the germline ends. The germline CDR1 and CDR2 sequences are SGDLS and YYNGEE. The chain's CDR3 is CASSVGRGGPHNEQFF. CDR3 coding DNA: TGTGCCAGCAGCGTAGGGAGGGGGGGGCCACACAATGAGCAGTTCTTC.

V and J are TRBV6-2 or TRBV6-3 and TRBJ2-1, with D possibly TRBD2 on 6 matching bases. With 10 bases removed from V and 6 bases from J, the gap between germline ends came to 25 bases. Germline CDR1 MNHEY, CDR2 SVGEGT. This CDR3 spans 16 amino acids. The CDR3 DNA reads as TGTGCCACCAGCCAGGCTGGTGCCAATAGCGGCAATGAGCAGTTCTTC. Translating gives CATSQAGANSGNEQFF.

This chain's CDR3 is CASSLIGGSTDTQYF. Written as DNA, the CDR3 is TGTGCCAGCAGCTTGATCGGGGGAAGCACAGATACGCAGTATTTT. The chain joins TRBV7-6 to TRBJ2-3; tentative D call: TRBD2 (6 bases). The germline V gene encodes CDR1 SGHVS and CDR2 FNYEAQ. The CDR3 loop spans 15 amino acids. V was clipped by 3 bases and J by 0 bases, with 10 bases between them.

This chain joins TRBV5-1 and TRBJ1-6; D is ambiguous. The CDR3 runs to 14 residues. Germline V gene data show CDR1 as SGHRS and CDR2 as YFSETQ. Trimming took 4 bases from V and 6 from J, leaving 11 bases between them. The CDR3 region has the DNA TGCGCCAGCAGCCTGGATTTGGGTAATTCACCCCTCCACTTT. Translating gives CASSLDLGNSPLHF. The complete variable domain, with remaining parts taken from reference TRBV5-1 and TRBJ1-6, reads KAGVTQTPRYLIKTRGQQVTLSCSPISGHRSVSWYQQTPGQGLQFLFEYFSETQRNKGNFPGRFSGRQFSNSRSEMNVSTLELGDSALYLCASSLDLGNSPLHFGNGTRLTVT.

This clonotype occurred a few times. The chain combines TRBV7-9 with TRBJ2-3; perhaps D is TRBD1 or TRBD2 (5 bases each). The CDR3 runs to 12 residues. The germline V gene has CDR1 SEHNR and CDR2 FQNEAQ (reference sequence). Trimming removed 0 bases from V and 10 bases from J, with 8 bases in between. The CDR3 DNA is TGTGCCAGCAGCTTAGCAGAGGGACCGCAGTATTTT. Protein sequence: CASSLAEGPQYF. The full variable domain, its missing parts supplied by reference TRBV7-9 and TRBJ2-3, is DTGVSQNPRHKITKRGQNVTFRCDPISEHNRLYWYRQTLGQGPEFLTYFQNEAQLEKSRLLSDRFSAERPKGSFSTLEIQRTEQGDSAMYLCASSLAEGPQYFGPGTRLTVL.

This chain uses TRBV4-1 with TRBJ1-2; D perhaps matches TRBD1 (5 bases). The germline V and J ends were trimmed by 0 bases and 1 base, with 15 bases remaining between them. Germline CDR1 and CDR2: MGHRA and YSYEKL. CDR3 length: 17 amino acids. The CDR3 loop is CASSQERGAQVNYGYTF. CDR3 sequence (DNA): TGCGCCAGCAGCCAAGAGAGAGGTGCACAGGTTAACTATGGCTACACCTTC.

This clonotype has ten or more counts. The chain carries TRBV28 and TRBJ2-6; D perhaps matches TRBD1 (6 bases). CDR3 length: 15 residues. Germline loops: CDR1 MDHEN, CDR2 SYDVKM. V was clipped by 8 bases and J by 0 bases, with 11 bases between them. The CDR3 sequence is CASQQGSSGANVLTF. CDR3 coding DNA: TGTGCCAGCCAACAGGGTAGCTCTGGGGCCAACGTCCTGACTTTC.

In its sample, this clonotype was seen a few times. The chain has TRBV3-1 and TRBJ2-2, with D perhaps TRBD1 (6 bases). CDR1 is LGHDT, CDR2 YNNKEL, per germline (reference sequence). This CDR3 contains 15 residues. V dropped 6 bases and J dropped 2 bases, with 13 bases sitting between them. The CDR3 DNA follows: TGTGCCAGCAGGGGAGACAGGCGTAACACCGGGGAGCTGTTTTTT. It encodes CASRGDRRNTGELFF.

This chain uses TRBV5-1 with TRBJ2-2; 7 bases fit TRBD1. The CDR3 covers 15 residues. Losses at the gene ends were 6 bases for V and 4 bases for J; bases not matched to a gene: 9. Germline-derived CDR1 and CDR2 are SGHRS and YFSETQ. The CDR3 loop is CASTSDRVGTGELFF. The CDR3 DNA reads TGCGCCAGCACCAGCGACAGGGTCGGCACCGGGGAGCTGTTTTTT. The full variable domain, with the rest looked up from reference TRBV5-1 and TRBJ2-2, is KAGVTQTPRYLIKTRGQQVTLSCSPISGHRSVSWYQQTPGQGLQFLFEYFSETQRNKGNFPGRFSGRQFSNSRSEMNVSTLELGDSALYLCASTSDRVGTGELFFGEGSRLTVL.

This sequence joins TRBV29-1 and TRBJ2-6; no clear D. The CDR3 consists of 12 residues. V lost 4 bases and J 1 base, leaving 2 bases between the germline ends. Germline CDR1 reads SQVTM; CDR2 reads ANQGSEA. CDR3 coding DNA: TGCAGCGTTGTGTCTGGGGCCAACGTCCTGACTTTC. Its protein is CSVVSGANVLTF.

J is TRBJ2-2 and V is TRBV28; 8 positions match TRBD2. Germline lookup yields CDR1 MDHEN and CDR2 SYDVKM. With 6 bases clipped from V and 5 bases from J, the junction kept 5 bases outside the gene matches. The CDR3 runs 14 residues. The chain's CDR3 is CASRPGGPTGELFF. CDR3 DNA: TGTGCCAGCAGACCGGGGGGGCCGACCGGGGAGCTGTTTTTT.

This clonotype was recorded at least ten times. The rearrangement uses TRBV5-1 and TRBJ2-3; 9 bases match TRBD1. The germline CDR1 and CDR2 sequences are SGHRS and YFSETQ. J gave up 6 bases and V 3 bases, and 5 bases lay outside the gene matches. This CDR3 has 14 residues. The CDR3 region has the DNA TGCGCCAGCAGCTCAGGGACAGGGATTGATACGCAGTATTTT. This sequence encodes CASSSGTGIDTQYF. Full variable domain (rest looked up from reference TRBV5-1 and TRBJ2-3): KAGVTQTPRYLIKTRGQQVTLSCSPISGHRSVSWYQQTPGQGLQFLFEYFSETQRNKGNFPGRFSGRQFSNSRSEMNVSTLELGDSALYLCASSSGTGIDTQYFGPGTRLTVL.

The chain carries TRBV12-3 or TRBV12-4 and TRBJ1-6; D unresolved. V lost 6 bases, J lost 7 bases, and 16 bases lay in between. This CDR3 region has 15 residues. The CDR3 DNA follows: TGTGCCAGCAGAGCGCCGGGGTTAGGCAATTCACCCCTCCACTTT. Encoded protein: CASRAPGLGNSPLHF.

The CDR3 DNA is TGTGCCAGCAGCCAAGATTTAGGAGAAAATCAGCCCCAGCATTTT. This translates into CASSQDLGENQPQHF. This chain uses TRBV3-1 with TRBJ1-5; D uncertain. The germline V gene encodes CDR1 LGHDT and CDR2 YNNKEL (reference sequence). V was clipped by 0 bases and J by 4 bases, with 10 bases between them. The CDR3 sequence is 15 residues long.

This clonotype was observed a handful of times. The chain links TRBV3-1 to TRBJ1-1; D ambiguous. Germline CDR1 reads LGHDT; CDR2 reads YNNKEL (reference sequence). The CDR3 has 13 residues. V lost 1 base to trimming and J lost 5 bases, with 8 bases between them. This CDR3 reads CASSQVDGTEAFF. CDR3 bases: TGTGCCAGCAGCCAAGTTGACGGAACTGAAGCTTTCTTT.

This clonotype has at least ten counts. The chain recombines TRBV5-1 with TRBJ2-7; 7 bases map to TRBD2. V was pared by 6 bases and J by 5 bases, with 8 bases of the junction left unmatched. The CDR3 is 13 amino acids. Germline CDR1 and CDR2: SGHRS and YFSETQ. The CDR3 loop reads CASMSRGDDEQYF. DNA of the CDR3: TGCGCCAGCATGAGCCGGGGGGACGACGAGCAGTACTTC.

The chain recombines TRBV7-2 with TRBJ2-5; D is unclear. The CDR3 has 12 amino acids. Per germline, CDR1 SGHTA and CDR2 FQGNSA. Trimming stripped 1 base from V and 4 bases from J, with 4 bases between. The CDR3 nucleotides read TGTGCCAGCAGCTTAGTGGTAGAGACCCAGTACTTC. Translating gives CASSLVVETQYF.

V and J are TRBV19 and TRBJ2-7, with D perhaps matching TRBD2 (6 bases). Germline-derived CDR1 and CDR2 are LNHDA and SQIVND (reference sequence). With 5 bases removed from V and 2 bases from J, the gap between germline ends came to 16 bases. The CDR3 is made up of 15 amino acids. CDR3 nucleotide sequence: TGTGCCAGTAGTCCTCGCGGGACTCCTACCTACGAGCAGTACTTC. Protein: CASSPRGTPTYEQYF.

The rearrangement links TRBV2 to TRBJ1-1; D is unresolved. This CDR3 contains 13 residues. CDR1 SNHLY and CDR2 FYNNEI come from the germline V gene. With 4 bases removed from V and 4 bases from J, the gap between germline ends came to 10 bases. The DNA for the CDR3 is TGTGCCAGCAGTGGGGCTGGGCCCACTGAAGCTTTCTTT. It translates to CASSGAGPTEAFF.

This chain uses TRBV12-3 or TRBV12-4 with TRBJ2-4; tentative D call: TRBD2 (5 bases). The CDR3 has 13 amino acids. With 5 bases removed from V and 6 bases from J, the gap between germline ends came to 11 bases. In DNA, the CDR3 is TGTGCCAGCAGTCATCGGGGAATAAACATTCAGTACTTC. Translation: CASSHRGINIQYF.